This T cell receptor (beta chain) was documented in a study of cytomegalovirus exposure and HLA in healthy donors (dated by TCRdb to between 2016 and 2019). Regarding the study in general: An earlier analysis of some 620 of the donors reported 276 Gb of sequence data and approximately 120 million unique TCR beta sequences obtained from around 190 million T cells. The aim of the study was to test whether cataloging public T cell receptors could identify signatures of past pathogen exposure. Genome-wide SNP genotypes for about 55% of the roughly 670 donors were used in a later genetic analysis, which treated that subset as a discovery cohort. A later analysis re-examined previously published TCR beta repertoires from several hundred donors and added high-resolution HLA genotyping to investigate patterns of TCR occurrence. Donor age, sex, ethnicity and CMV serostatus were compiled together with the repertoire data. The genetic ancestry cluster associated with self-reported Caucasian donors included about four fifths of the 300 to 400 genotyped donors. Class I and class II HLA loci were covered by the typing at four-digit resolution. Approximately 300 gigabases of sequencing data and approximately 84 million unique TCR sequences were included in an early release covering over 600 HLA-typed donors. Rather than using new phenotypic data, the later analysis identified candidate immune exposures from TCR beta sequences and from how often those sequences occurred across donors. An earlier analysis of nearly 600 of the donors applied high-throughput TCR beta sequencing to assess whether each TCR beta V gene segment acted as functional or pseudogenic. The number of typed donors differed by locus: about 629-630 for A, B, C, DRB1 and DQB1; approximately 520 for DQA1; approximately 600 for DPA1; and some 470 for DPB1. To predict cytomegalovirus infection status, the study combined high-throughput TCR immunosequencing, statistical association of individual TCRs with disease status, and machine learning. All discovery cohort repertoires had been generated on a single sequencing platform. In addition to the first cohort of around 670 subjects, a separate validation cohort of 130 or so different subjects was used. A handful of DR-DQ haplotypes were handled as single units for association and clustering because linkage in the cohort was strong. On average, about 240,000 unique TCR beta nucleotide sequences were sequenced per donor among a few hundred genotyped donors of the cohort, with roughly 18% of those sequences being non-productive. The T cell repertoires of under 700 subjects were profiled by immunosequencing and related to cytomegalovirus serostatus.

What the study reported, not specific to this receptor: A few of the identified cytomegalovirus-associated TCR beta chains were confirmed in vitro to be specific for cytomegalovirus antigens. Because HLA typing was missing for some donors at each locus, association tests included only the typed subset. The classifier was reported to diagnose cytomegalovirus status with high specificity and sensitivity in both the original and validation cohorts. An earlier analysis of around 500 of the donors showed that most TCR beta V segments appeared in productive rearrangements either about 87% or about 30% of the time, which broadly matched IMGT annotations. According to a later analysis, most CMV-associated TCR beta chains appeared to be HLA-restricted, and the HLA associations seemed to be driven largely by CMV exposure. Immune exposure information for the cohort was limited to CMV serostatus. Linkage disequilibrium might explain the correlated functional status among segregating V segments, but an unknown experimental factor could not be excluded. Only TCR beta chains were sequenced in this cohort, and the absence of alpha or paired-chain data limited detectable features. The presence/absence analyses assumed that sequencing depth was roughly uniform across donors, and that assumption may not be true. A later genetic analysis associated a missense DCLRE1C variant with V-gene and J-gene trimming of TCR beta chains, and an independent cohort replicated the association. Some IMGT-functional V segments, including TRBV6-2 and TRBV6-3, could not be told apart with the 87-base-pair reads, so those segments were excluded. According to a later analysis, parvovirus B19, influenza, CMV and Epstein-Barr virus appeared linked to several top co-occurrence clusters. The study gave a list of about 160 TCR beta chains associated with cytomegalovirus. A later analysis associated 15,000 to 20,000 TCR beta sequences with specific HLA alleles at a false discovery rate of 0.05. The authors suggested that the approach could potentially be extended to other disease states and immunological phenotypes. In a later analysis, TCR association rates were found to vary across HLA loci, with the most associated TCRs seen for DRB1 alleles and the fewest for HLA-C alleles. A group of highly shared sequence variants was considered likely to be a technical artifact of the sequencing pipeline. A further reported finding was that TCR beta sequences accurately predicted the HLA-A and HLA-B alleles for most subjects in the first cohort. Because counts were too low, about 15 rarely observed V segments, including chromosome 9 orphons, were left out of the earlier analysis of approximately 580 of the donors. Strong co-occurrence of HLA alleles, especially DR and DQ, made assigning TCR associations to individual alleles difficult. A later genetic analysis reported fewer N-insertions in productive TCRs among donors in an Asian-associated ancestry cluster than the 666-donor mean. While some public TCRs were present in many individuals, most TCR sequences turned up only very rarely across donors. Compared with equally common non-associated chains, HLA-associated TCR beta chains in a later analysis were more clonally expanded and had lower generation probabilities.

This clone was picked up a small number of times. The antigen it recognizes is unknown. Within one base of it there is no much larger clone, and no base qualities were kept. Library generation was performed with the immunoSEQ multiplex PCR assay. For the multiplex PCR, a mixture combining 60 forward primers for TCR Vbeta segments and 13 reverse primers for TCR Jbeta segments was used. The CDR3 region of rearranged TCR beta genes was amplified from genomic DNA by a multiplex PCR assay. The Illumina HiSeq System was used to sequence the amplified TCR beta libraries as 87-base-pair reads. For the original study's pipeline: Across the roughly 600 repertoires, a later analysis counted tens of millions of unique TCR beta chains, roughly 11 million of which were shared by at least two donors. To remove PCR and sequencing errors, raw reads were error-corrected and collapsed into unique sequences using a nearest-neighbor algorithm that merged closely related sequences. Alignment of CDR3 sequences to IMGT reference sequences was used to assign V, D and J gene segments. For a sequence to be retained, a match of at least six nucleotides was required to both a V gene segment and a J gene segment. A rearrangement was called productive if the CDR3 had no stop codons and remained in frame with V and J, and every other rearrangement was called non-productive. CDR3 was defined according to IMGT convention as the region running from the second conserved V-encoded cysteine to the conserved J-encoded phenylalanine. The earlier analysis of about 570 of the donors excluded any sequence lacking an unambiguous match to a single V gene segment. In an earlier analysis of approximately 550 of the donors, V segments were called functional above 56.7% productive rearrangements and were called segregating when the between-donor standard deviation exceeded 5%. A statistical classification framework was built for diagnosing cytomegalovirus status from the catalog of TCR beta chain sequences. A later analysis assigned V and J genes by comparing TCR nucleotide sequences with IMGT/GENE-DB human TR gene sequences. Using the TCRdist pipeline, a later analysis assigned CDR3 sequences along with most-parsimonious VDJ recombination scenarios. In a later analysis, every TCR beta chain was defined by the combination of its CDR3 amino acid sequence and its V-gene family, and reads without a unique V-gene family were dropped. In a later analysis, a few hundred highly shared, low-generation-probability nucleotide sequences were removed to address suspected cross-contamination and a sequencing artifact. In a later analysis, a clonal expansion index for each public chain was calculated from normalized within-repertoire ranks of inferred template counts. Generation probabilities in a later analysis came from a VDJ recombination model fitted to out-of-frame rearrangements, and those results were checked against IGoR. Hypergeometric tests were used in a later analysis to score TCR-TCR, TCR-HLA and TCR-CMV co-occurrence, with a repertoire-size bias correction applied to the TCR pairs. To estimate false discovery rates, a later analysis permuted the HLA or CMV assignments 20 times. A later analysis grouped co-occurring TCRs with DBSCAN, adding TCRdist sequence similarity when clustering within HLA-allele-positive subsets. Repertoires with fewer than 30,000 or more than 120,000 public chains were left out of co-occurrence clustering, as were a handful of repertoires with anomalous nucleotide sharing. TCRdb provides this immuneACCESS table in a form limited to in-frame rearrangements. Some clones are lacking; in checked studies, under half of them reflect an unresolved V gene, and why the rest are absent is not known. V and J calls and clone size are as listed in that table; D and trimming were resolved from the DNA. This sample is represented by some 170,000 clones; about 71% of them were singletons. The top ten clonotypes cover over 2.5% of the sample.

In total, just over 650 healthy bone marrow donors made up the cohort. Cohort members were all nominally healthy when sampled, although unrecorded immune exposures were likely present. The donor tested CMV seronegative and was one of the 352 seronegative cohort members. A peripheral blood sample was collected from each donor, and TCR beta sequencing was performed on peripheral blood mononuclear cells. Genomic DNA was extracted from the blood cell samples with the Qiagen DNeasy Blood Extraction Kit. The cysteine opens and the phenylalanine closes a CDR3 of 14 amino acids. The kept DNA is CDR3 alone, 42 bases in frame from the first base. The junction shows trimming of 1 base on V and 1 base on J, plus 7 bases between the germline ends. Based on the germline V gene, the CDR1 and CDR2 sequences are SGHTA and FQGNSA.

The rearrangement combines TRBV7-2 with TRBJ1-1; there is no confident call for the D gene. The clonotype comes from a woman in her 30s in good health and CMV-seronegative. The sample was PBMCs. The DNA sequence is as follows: TGTGCCAGCAGCTTAGAACAGCAGAACACTGAAGCTTTCTTT. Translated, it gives CASSLEQQNTEAFF.